Presented here are 29 T cell receptor beta chains from one specimen sequenced in a study of T cell responses to AZD1222 COVID-19 vaccine. The protocol was immunoSEQ multiplex PCR, while the TCRdb copy is restricted to in-frame clones and leaves out a portion. In the table there are 120,000 or so clones, just over 90% of which are singletons. The source was peripheral blood, collected 28 days after the second AZD1222 dose. Every receptor here comes from an adult who received the AZD1222 COVID-19 vaccine.

The chain is built from TRBV6-2 or TRBV6-3 and TRBJ2-4; unclear D gene. The V end was cut by 3 bases, the J end by 8 bases, with 5 bases between. Germline V CDR1 and CDR2: MNHEY, SVGEGT. The CDR3 consists of 11 residues. The CDR3 coding sequence is TGTGCCAGCAGTTATTCTGACATTCAGTACTTC. Amino acids: CASSYSDIQYF.

In DNA form, the CDR3 reads TGTGCCAGCAGCGAGATTAGGGCGGGGCCGGGTGAAGCTTTCTTT. Translated: CASSEIRAGPGEAFF. The chain uses TRBV6-5 and TRBJ1-1; a weak D match, TRBD1 (5 bases). The CDR3 runs to 15 residues. Between the trimmed V and J ends, which lost 6 bases and 7 bases, there was a span of 21 bases. Germline V gene data show CDR1 as MNHEY and CDR2 as SVGAGI.

The count of this clone is one. CDR3 in DNA: TGTGCCACCGGACAGGGGTACGAGCAGTACTTC. Translated: CATGQGYEQYF. This chain links TRBV24-1 with TRBJ2-7; 9 nucleotides align to TRBD1. V shed 9 bases and J 4 bases; nucleotides not matched to a gene: 0. CDR1 KGHDR and CDR2 SFDVKD come from the germline V gene. This CDR3 region has 11 residues.

J is TRBJ1-2 and V is TRBV9; D gene unclear. The germline V gene encodes CDR1 SGDLS and CDR2 YYNGEE. The germline V and J ends were trimmed by 4 bases and 6 bases, with 19 bases remaining between them. The CDR3 contains 15 residues. CDR3 loop: CASSRESGVVDGYTF. The CDR3 DNA reads as TGTGCCAGCAGCCGGGAGTCGGGCGTGGTGGATGGCTACACCTTC.

The chain links TRBV19 to TRBJ1-4, with 7 bases matching TRBD1. Unmatched junction bases numbered 13, after V lost 5 bases and J lost 4 bases. The CDR3 spans 17 residues. Germline V gene data show CDR1 as LNHDA and CDR2 as SQIVND (reference sequence). Written as DNA, the CDR3 is TGTGCCAGTAGTTCCGAAAGTGACAGGGAGATTAATGAAAAACTGTTTTTT. Protein: CASSSESDREINEKLFF.

This CDR3 reads CASSFGEESETQYF. In nucleotides, the CDR3 is TGCGCCAGCAGCTTTGGGGAGGAGTCGGAGACCCAGTACTTC. The V and J genes are TRBV5-1 and TRBJ2-5; maybe TRBD2 (6 bases). Trimming pared 2 bases from V and 5 bases from J, leaving 13 bases between. Germline CDR1 reads SGHRS; CDR2 reads YFSETQ. This CDR3 is built from 14 residues.

The chain recombines TRBV3-1 (or the pseudogene TRBV3-2) with TRBJ1-6, with D possibly being TRBD1 (6 bases). V lost 4 bases and J 6 bases, leaving 19 bases between the germline ends. Germline-derived CDR1 and CDR2 are LGHDT and YNNKEL (reference sequence). The CDR3 loop spans 17 amino acids. The CDR3 here is CASSRRAQGLSNSPLHF. CDR3 DNA: TGTGCCAGCAGCCGCCGGGCCCAGGGGTTGAGTAATTCACCCCTCCACTTT.

The genes are TRBV7-6 and TRBJ2-7; the match to TRBD2 covers 14 bases. The V gene end was trimmed by 5 bases and the J gene end by 5 bases; junction bases not matched to a gene: 11. In germline, CDR1 is SGHVS, CDR2 FNYEAQ. CDR3 length equals 17 residues. The CDR3, as DNA: TGTGCCAGCAGCGCACTCCGGACTAGCGGGAGGAACCACGAGCAGTACTTC. It yields the protein CASSALRTSGRNHEQYF.

The chain combines TRBV7-9 with TRBJ2-7; 8 bases match TRBD1. The ends lost 4 bases at V and 3 bases at J; junction bases unmatched: 8. This CDR3 region has 15 residues. The germline gives CDR1 SEHNR, CDR2 FQNEAQ (reference sequence). CDR3 loop: CASSSGGLGVYEQYF. The CDR3 nucleotides are TGTGCCAGCAGCTCAGGGGGCTTGGGCGTCTACGAGCAGTACTTC.

This chain links TRBV29-1 with TRBJ1-2; TRBD1 matches 9 bases. This CDR3 has 14 amino acids. J was trimmed by 7 bases and V by 5 bases; bases with no gene match: 11. CDR1 SQVTM and CDR2 ANQGSEA come from the germline V gene. The DNA of the CDR3 is TGCAGCGTTTTGATATCACAGGGGGCTGTTGGCTACACCTTC. The encoded protein is CSVLISQGAVGYTF. The full variable domain, in which reference TRBV29-1 and TRBJ1-2 provide the parts outside the CDR3, is SAVISQKPSRDICQRGTSLTIQCQVDSQVTMMFWYRQQPGQSLTLIATANQGSEATYESGFVIDKFPISRPNLTFSTLTVSNMSPEDSSIYLCSVLISQGAVGYTFGSGTRLTVV.

The CDR3 DNA sequence: TGTGCCAGCAGCAAGGGACTAGCGGGAGGCTTCACAGATACGCAGTATTTT. Translation gives CASSKGLAGGFTDTQYF. The chain couples TRBV5-4 to TRBJ2-3, with TRBD2 identical over 15 bases. V lost 4 bases and J lost 2; bases outside the gene matches: 5. CDR1 SGHNT and CDR2 YYREEE come from the germline V gene (reference sequence). This CDR3 is 17 amino acids long.

The chain employs TRBV2 and TRBJ2-1; D gene uncertain. The ends were cut back, 2 bases at V and 5 bases at J, with 10 bases in the middle. The CDR3 sequence is 14 residues long. Germline V gene lookup returns CDR1 SNHLY and CDR2 FYNNEI. CDR3 in amino acids: CASSELVTDNEQFF. The CDR3 coding sequence is TGTGCCAGCAGTGAATTGGTGACCGACAATGAGCAGTTCTTC.

The V and J genes are TRBV6-5 and TRBJ2-2; TRBD2 agrees at 7 bases. The germline gives CDR1 MNHEY, CDR2 SVGAGI. V gave up 5 bases and J gave up 0 bases; unmatched junction bases: 3. The CDR3 totals 15 residues. In nucleotides, the CDR3 is TGTGCCAGCAGTATCGGACTAGCGAACACCGGGGAGCTGTTTTTT. Translating gives CASSIGLANTGELFF.

The table lists this clone with a few counts. The rearrangement uses TRBV7-8 and TRBJ1-5, with D perhaps TRBD1 (5 bases). With 4 bases removed from V and 5 bases from J, the gap between germline ends came to 12 bases. CDR1 is SGHVS and CDR2 is FQNEAQ in the germline V gene. The CDR3 has 14 amino acids. Here the CDR3 DNA reads TGTGCCAGCAGCTGGGGCAGCCCCGATCAGCCCCAGCATTTT. Translation: CASSWGSPDQPQHF.

The gene calls are TRBV18 and TRBJ1-2, with D perhaps matching TRBD1 (6 bases). Deletions cut 5 bases from V and 7 bases from J, with 11 bases between. Germline V CDR1 and CDR2: KGHSH, LQKENI. CDR3 length equals 12 residues. In DNA, the CDR3 is TGTGCCAGCTCAGAAGGGGGGGCTGGCTACACCTTC. Translated: CASSEGGAGYTF.

The chain uses TRBV4-3 and TRBJ2-1, with TRBD2 matching 8 bases. The junction had 7 bases not matched to a gene; V was cut back by 1 base and J by 5 bases. Germline V lookup: CDR1 LGHNA, CDR2 YSLEER. This CDR3 is built from 16 residues. The CDR3 DNA reads TGCGCCAGCAGCCAAGTAGCTAGCGGGCTCGACAATGAGCAGTTCTTC. Residues: CASSQVASGLDNEQFF.

The V gene is TRBV27, the J gene TRBJ2-5; D call uncertain. V was clipped by 5 bases and J by 4 bases, with 14 bases between them. CDR3 length: 14 amino acids. Germline V CDR1 and CDR2: MNHEY, SMNVEV (reference sequence). CDR3 bases: TGTGCCAGCAGTCTGTTGGGCTCCGGAGAGACCCAGTACTTC. This codes for CASSLLGSGETQYF.

The chain links TRBV30 to TRBJ2-2; D is unresolved. CDR3 size: 11 residues. Per the germline V gene, CDR1 is GTSNPN and CDR2 is SVGIG (reference sequence). Trimming left V 5 bases short and J 2 bases short, with 3 bases between. CDR3 sequence (DNA): TGTGCCTGGGGTAACACCGGGGAGCTGTTTTTT. Amino acids: CAWGNTGELFF. The entire variable domain, with the rest obtained from reference TRBV30 and TRBJ2-2, is as follows: SQTIHQWPATLVQPVGSPLSLECTVEGTSNPNLYWYRQAAGRGLQLLFYSVGIGQISSEVPQNLSASRPQDRQFILSSKKLLLSDSGFYLCAWGNTGELFFGEGSRLTVL.

V usage is TRBV6-5 and J usage is TRBJ2-3; D not resolved. The CDR3 contains 13 residues. Germline V lookup: CDR1 MNHEY, CDR2 SVGAGI. V was cut by 3 bases and J by 4 bases, with 8 bases left in between. The CDR3, as DNA: TGTGCCAGCAGTTATTATGTGTCAGATACGCAGTATTTT. This gives the protein CASSYYVSDTQYF.

The chain is built from TRBV12-3 or TRBV12-4 and TRBJ1-1; no definite D call. The CDR3 is made up of 13 amino acids. V dropped 4 bases and J dropped 1 base, with 7 bases sitting between them. CDR3 DNA sequence: TGTGCCAGCAGTTCGGGAAAGAACACTGAAGCTTTCTTT. Residues: CASSSGKNTEAFF.

This clone was counted once. This chain links TRBV18 with TRBJ1-6, with no clear D. The germline V and J ends were trimmed by 2 bases and 7 bases, with 9 bases remaining between them. There are 14 residues in the CDR3. Germline values: CDR1 KGHSH, CDR2 LQKENI. In DNA, the CDR3 is TGTGCCAGCTCACCAGGGGTAGGGAATTCACCCCTCCACTTT. Translation: CASSPGVGNSPLHF.

The V call is TRBV27, the J call TRBJ2-1; D remains unclear. V lost 4 bases and J lost 4, with 8 bases in between. From germline, CDR1 is MNHEY and CDR2 SMNVEV (reference sequence). The CDR3 is 13 amino acids. The DNA of the CDR3 is TGTGCCAGCAGTTCGTCGCATTACAATGAGCAGTTCTTC. It translates to CASSSSHYNEQFF.

This chain uses TRBV19 with TRBJ2-3; either TRBD1 or TRBD2 may supply D (5 bases each). Germline V CDR1 and CDR2: LNHDA, SQIVND (reference sequence). CDR3 length equals 13 residues. The germline V and J ends were trimmed by 5 bases and 5 bases, with 11 bases remaining between them. DNA for the CDR3: TGTGCCAGTAGTGGGGGAAGAGGAGATACGCAGTATTTT. Protein product: CASSGGRGDTQYF.

In its sample, this clone was seen once. This chain links TRBV10-3 with TRBJ2-1; D uncertain. V lost 10 bases, J lost 5 bases, and 12 bases lay in between. This CDR3 is built from 12 residues. Germline V gene data show CDR1 as ENHRY and CDR2 as SYGVKD. Here the CDR3 reads CASRVEDNEQFF. The CDR3 region has the DNA TGTGCCAGCCGGGTCGAAGACAATGAGCAGTTCTTC.

This clone was picked up one time. This sequence joins TRBV6-2 or TRBV6-3 and TRBJ1-1; D is possibly TRBD1 (6 bases). Trimming took 5 bases from V and 0 from J, leaving 10 bases between them. The CDR3 has 14 amino acids. CDR1 and CDR2 (germline): MNHEY, SVGEGT. In DNA, the CDR3 is TGTGCCAGCAGTCGGACAGCTGTGAACACTGAAGCTTTCTTT. Protein: CASSRTAVNTEAFF.

The gene calls are TRBV5-1 and TRBJ1-4, with TRBD1 matching over 10 bases. The V gene end was trimmed by 5 bases and the J gene end by 6 bases; junction bases not matched to a gene: 4. The CDR3 covers 14 residues. Looked up from germline, CDR1 is SGHRS and CDR2 is YFSETQ. CDR3 in DNA: TGCGCCAGCAGAACCGGGACAGGGGATGAAAAACTGTTTTTT. It specifies CASRTGTGDEKLFF.

The chain carries TRBV19 and TRBJ1-5; D call uncertain. V shed 5 bases and J shed 4 bases, with 9 bases lying between them. The germline V gene has CDR1 LNHDA and CDR2 SQIVND (reference sequence). The CDR3 is 13 amino acids. The CDR3 bases are TGTGCCAGTAGTCTACGGGATAATCAGCCCCAGCATTTT. It is translated as CASSLRDNQPQHF.

The chain combines TRBV10-1 with TRBJ2-3; 7 bases are a match to TRBD2. CDR1 and CDR2 (germline): WNHNN, SYGVQD (reference sequence). After removal of 6 bases from V and 6 bases from J, the junction contained 15 bases not matched to a gene. This CDR3 contains 16 residues. CDR3 sequence (DNA): TGCGCCAGCAGCTCCGCCGGGACTACTGGTATTGATACGCAGTATTTT. Amino acids: CASSSAGTTGIDTQYF.

V and J are TRBV7-2 and TRBJ2-7; D gene unclear. Germline V gene data show CDR1 as SGHTA and CDR2 as FQGNSA. The germline V and J ends were trimmed by 3 bases and 2 bases, with 20 bases remaining between them. The CDR3 contains 17 residues. The CDR3 reads CASSFVSGSQPPYEQYF. CDR3 DNA sequence: TGTGCCAGCAGCTTCGTCTCCGGAAGTCAGCCACCCTACGAGCAGTACTTC.